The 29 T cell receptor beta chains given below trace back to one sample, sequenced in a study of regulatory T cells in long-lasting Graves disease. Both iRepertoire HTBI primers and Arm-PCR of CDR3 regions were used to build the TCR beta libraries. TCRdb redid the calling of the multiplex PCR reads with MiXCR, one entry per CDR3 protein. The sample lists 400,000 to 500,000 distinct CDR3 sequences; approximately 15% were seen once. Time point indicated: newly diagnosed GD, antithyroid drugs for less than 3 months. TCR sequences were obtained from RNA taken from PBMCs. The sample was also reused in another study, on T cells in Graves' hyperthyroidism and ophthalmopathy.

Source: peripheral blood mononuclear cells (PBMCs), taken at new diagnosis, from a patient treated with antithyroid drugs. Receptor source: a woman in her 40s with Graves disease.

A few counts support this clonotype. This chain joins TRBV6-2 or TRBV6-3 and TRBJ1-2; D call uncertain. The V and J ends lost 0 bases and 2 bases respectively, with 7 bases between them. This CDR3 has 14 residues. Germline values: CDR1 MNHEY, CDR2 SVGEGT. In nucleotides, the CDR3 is TGTGCCAGCAGTTACTCAACAGCCAACTATGGCTACACCTTC. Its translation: CASSYSTANYGYTF.

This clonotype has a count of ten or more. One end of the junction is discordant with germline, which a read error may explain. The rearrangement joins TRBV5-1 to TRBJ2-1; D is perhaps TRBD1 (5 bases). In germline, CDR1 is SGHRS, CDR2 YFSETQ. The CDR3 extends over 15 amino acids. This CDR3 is CASSLGDSSYNEQFF. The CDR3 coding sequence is TGTGCCAGCAGCTTAGGAGACAGCTCCTACAATGAGCAGTTCTTC.

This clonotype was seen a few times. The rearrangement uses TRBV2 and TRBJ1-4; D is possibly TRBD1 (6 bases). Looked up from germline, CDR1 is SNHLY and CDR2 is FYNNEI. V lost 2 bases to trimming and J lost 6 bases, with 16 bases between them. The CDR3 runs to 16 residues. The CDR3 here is CASSETHRDPYEKLFF. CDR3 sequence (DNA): TGTGCCAGCAGTGAAACACACAGGGACCCTTATGAAAAACTGTTTTTT. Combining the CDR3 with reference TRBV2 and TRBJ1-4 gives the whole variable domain EPEVTQTPSHQVTQMGQEVILRCVPISNHLYFYWYRQILGQKVEFLVSFYNNEISEKSEIFDDQFSVERPDGSNFTLKIRSTKLEDSAMYFCASSETHRDPYEKLFFGSGTQLSVL.

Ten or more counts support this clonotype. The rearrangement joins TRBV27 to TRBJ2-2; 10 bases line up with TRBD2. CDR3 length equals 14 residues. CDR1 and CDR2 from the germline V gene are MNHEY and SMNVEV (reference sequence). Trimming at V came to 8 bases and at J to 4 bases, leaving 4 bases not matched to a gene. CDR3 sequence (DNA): TGTGCCAGCGAGCGGGAGGGCCGCACCGGGGAGCTGTTTTTT. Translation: CASEREGRTGELFF.

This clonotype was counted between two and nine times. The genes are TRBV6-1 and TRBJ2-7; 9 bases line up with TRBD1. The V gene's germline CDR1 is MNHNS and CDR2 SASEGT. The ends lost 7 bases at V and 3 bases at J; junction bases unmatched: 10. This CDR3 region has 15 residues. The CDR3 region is CASTQARDRVYEQYF. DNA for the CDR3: TGTGCCAGCACCCAAGCCAGGGACAGGGTCTACGAGCAGTACTTC.

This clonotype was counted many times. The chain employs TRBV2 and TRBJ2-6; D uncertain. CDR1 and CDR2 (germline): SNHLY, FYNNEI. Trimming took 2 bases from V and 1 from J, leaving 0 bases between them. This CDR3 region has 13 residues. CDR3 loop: CASSESGANVLTF. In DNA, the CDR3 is TGTGCCAGCAGTGAATCTGGGGCCAACGTCCTGACTTTC.

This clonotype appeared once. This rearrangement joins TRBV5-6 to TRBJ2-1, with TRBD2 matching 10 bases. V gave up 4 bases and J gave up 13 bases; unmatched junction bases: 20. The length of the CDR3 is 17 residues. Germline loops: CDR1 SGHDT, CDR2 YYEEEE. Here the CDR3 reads CASSPLRLAGDEVDQFF. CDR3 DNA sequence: TGTGCCAGCAGCCCACTCCGGCTAGCGGGAGATGAGGTTGATCAGTTCTTC.

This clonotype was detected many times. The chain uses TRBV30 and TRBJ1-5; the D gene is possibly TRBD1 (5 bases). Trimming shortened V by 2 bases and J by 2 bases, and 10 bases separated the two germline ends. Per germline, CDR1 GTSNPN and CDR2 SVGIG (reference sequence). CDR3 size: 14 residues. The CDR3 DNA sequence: TGTGCCTGGAGTCCCCCGGGGGGCAATCAGCCCCAGCATTTT. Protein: CAWSPPGGNQPQHF.

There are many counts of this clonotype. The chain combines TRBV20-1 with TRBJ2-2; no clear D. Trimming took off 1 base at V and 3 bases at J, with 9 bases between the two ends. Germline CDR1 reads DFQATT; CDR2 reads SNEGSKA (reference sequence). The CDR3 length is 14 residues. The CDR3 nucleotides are TGCAGTGCTAGAGCCAACAGAGACACCGGGGAGCTGTTTTTT. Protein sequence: CSARANRDTGELFF.

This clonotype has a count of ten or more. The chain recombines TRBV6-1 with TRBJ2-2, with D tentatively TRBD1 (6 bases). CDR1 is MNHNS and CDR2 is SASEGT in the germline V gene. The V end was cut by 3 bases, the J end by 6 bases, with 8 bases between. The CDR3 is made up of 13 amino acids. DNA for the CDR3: TGTGCCAGCAGTGACCACAGGGCCGGGGAGCTGTTTTTT. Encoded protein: CASSDHRAGELFF.

For the CDR3, the DNA is TGTGCCTCTAATAGACAGGGTAAAAGCACAGATACGCAGTATTTT. Translated: CASNRQGKSTDTQYF. The chain has TRBV30 and TRBJ2-3; 7 nucleotides agree with TRBD1. Germline V lookup: CDR1 GTSNPN, CDR2 SVGIG (reference sequence). Trimming at V came to 7 bases and at J to 0 bases, leaving 10 bases not matched to a gene. The CDR3 runs to 15 residues.

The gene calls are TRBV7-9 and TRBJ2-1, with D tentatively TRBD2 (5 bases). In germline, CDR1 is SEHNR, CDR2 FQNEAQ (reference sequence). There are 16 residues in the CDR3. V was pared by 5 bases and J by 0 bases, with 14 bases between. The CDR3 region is CASSGGLRDSYNEQFF. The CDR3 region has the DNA TGTGCCAGCAGCGGAGGATTGAGGGACTCCTACAATGAGCAGTTCTTC.

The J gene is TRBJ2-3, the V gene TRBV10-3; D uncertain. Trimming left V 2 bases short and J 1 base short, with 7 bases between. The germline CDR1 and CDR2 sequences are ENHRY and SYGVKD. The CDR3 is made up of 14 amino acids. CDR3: CAISEDPRTDTQYF. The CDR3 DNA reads TGTGCCATCAGTGAGGATCCACGCACAGATACGCAGTATTTT.

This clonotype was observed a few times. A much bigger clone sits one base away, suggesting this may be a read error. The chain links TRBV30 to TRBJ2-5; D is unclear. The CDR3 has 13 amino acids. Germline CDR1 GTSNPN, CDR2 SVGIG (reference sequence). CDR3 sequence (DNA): TGTGCCTGGAGAGGTCTAGATTCAGAGGCCCAGTACTTC. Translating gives CAWRGLDSEAQYF.

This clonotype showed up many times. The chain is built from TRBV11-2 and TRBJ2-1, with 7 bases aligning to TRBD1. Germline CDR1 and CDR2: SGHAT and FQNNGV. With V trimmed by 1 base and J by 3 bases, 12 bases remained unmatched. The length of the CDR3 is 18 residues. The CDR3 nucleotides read TGTGCCAGCAGCTTAGGACATGGGACAGCCCGCGGCTACAATGAGCAGTTCTTC. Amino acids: CASSLGHGTARGYNEQFF.

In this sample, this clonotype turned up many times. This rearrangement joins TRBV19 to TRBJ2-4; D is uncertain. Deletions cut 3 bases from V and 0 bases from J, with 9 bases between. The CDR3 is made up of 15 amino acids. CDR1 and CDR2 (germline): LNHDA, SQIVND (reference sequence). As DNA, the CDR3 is TGTGCCAGTAGTATCAACTTCCGAGCCAAAAACATTCAGTACTTC. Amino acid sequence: CASSINFRAKNIQYF.

The CDR3 sequence is CASSKTRDEETRMGYTF. The CDR3 DNA is TGTGCCAGCAGCAAAACCCGGGACGAGGAAACGCGCATGGGCTACACCTTC. The V and J genes are TRBV7-9 and TRBJ1-2; D is possibly TRBD1 (5 bases). CDR3 length: 17 residues. The germline gives CDR1 SEHNR, CDR2 FQNEAQ (reference sequence). The V gene lost 5 bases and the J gene lost 8 bases, with 27 bases spanning the gap.

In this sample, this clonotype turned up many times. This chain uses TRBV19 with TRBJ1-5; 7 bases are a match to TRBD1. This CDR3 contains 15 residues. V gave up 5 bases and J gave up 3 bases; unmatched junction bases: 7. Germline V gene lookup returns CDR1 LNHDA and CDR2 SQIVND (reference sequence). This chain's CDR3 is CASSVTTGDNQPQHF. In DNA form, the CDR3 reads TGTGCCAGTAGTGTCACAACAGGGGACAATCAGCCCCAGCATTTT.

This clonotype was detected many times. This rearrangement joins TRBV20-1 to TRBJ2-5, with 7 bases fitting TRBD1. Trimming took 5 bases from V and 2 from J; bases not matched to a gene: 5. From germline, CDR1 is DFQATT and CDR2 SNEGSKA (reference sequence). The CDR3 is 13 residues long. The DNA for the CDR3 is TGCAGTGCTTCGGGACAGTCACAAGAGACCCAGTACTTC. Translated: CSASGQSQETQYF.

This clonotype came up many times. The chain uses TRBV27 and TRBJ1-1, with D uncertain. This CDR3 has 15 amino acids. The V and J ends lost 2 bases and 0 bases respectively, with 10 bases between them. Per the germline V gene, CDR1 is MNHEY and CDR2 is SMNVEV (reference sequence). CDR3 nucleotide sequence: TGTGCCAGCAGTTTAAACCTGGGTTTGAACACTGAAGCTTTCTTT. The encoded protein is CASSLNLGLNTEAFF.

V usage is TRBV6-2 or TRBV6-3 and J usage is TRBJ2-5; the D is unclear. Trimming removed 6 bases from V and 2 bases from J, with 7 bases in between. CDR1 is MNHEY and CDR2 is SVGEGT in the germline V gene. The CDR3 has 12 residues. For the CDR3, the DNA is TGTGCCAGCAGGATAGGGCAAGAGACCCAGTACTTC. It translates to CASRIGQETQYF.

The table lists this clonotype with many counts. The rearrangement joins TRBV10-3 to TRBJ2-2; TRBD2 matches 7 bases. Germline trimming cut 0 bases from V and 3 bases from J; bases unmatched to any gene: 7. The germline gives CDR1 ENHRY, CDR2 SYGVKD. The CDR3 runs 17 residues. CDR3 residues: CAISESRLAAYTGELFF. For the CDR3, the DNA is TGTGCCATCAGTGAGTCCCGGCTAGCGGCATACACCGGGGAGCTGTTTTTT.

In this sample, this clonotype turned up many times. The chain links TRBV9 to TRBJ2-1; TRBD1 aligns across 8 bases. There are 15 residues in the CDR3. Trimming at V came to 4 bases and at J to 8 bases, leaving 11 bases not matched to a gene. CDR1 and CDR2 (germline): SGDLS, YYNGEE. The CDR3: CASSTQGAPVDEQFF. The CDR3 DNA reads TGTGCCAGCAGCACGCAGGGGGCGCCCGTCGATGAGCAGTTCTTC.

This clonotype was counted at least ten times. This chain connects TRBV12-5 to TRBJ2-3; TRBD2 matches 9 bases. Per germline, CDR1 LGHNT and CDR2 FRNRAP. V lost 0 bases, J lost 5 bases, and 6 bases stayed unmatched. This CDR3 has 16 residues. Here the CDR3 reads CASGLVVAGVGDTQYF. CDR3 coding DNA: TGTGCTAGTGGTTTGGTCGTAGCGGGAGTTGGAGATACGCAGTATTTT.

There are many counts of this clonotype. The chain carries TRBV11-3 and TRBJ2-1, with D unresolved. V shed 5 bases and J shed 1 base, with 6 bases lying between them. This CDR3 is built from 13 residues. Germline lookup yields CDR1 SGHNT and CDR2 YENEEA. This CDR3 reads CASSAESYNEQFF. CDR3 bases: TGTGCCAGCAGCGCGGAGTCCTACAATGAGCAGTTCTTC.

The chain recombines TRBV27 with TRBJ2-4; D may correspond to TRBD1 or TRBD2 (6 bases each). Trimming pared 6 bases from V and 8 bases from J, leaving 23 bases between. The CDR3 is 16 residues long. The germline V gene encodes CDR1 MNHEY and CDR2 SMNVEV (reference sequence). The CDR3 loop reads CASSRTPGADADIQYF. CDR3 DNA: TGTGCCAGCAGCCGAACCCCGGGGGCGGATGCAGACATTCAGTACTTC.

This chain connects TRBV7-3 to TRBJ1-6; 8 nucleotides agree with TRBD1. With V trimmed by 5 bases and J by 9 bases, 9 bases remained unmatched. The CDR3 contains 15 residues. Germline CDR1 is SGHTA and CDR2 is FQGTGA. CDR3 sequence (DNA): TGTGCCAGCAGCCGGGACGGACAGGGAATTTCACCCCTCCACTTT. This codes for CASSRDGQGISPLHF.

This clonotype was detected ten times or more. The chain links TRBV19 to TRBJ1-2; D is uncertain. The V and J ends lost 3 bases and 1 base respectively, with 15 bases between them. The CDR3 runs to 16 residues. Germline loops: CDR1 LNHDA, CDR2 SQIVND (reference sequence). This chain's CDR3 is CASSIQVLADNYGYTF. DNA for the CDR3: TGTGCCAGTAGTATTCAAGTATTGGCAGATAACTATGGCTACACCTTC.

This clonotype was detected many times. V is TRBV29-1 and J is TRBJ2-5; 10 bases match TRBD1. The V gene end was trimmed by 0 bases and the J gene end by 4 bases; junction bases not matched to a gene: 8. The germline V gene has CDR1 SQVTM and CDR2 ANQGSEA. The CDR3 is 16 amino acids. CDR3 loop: CSVEDIGQGGIETQYF. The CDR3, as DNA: TGCAGCGTTGAAGATATTGGACAGGGGGGAATAGAGACCCAGTACTTC.